These T cell receptor beta chains were read from a single sample in a study of cytomegalovirus exposure and HLA in healthy donors. Clones were sequenced by immunoSEQ multiplex PCR, and TCRdb holds only the in-frame ones, with some missing. Of approximately 59,000 clones listed, 62% are singletons. Input material: PBMCs. The source is a young man in good health and CMV-seronegative. CDR3s include the opening cysteine and the closing phenylalanine or tryptophan. Each record gives: D gene, V gene, CDR3 length, clone size, J gene, CDR3 DNA, CDR3 protein. D genes are given only for firm matches. Expanded clones get a size class; other rows say once, few or many, or leave the size out.

.	TRBV20-1	11	.	TRBJ1-2	TGCAGTGCCTCAGGGGAGGGCGGCTACACCTTC	CSASGEGGYTF
.	TRBV6-6	12	.	TRBJ2-1	TGTGCCAGCAGTTATCCCGGGACAGAGCAGTTCTTC	CASSYPGTEQFF
.	TRBV18	15	.	TRBJ1-5	TGTGCCAGCTCACCACCGGTGGGAGGGGCCCAGCCCCAGCATTTT	CASSPPVGGAQPQHF
TRBD2	TRBV29-1	13	.	TRBJ2-7	TGCAGCGTTGGGGTACTAGCGGGCCACGAGCAGTACTTC	CSVGVLAGHEQYF
TRBD1	TRBV5-4	17	once	TRBJ2-2	TGTGCCAGCAGCTTGCCGGGACAGGGCAGGAGCACCGGGGAGCTGTTTTTT	CASSLPGQGRSTGELFF
.	TRBV2	14	once	TRBJ1-2	TGTGCCAGCAGTGAGGGAGGCGGCCCCTATGGCTACACCTTC	CASSEGGGPYGYTF
TRBD2	TRBV7-8	13	.	TRBJ2-5	TGTGCCAGCAGCTTTAGCGGGGGGGAGGCCCAGTACTTC	CASSFSGGEAQYF
.	TRBV6-5	15	.	TRBJ1-6	TGTGCCAGCAGTCGGGACACAAGAACAGCTTCACCCCTCCACTTT	CASSRDTRTASPLHF
TRBD1	TRBV6-6	14	.	TRBJ2-7	TGTGCCAGCAGGTCTCTGGACAGGGACTACGAGCAGTACTTC	CASRSLDRDYEQYF
.	TRBV7-2	14	.	TRBJ2-5	TGTGCCAGCAGCTCACAGAGGGTTCAAGAGACCCAGTACTTC	CASSSQRVQETQYF
.	TRBV11-3	14	.	TRBJ2-1	TGTGCCAGCAGCGTCGATAGCTCCTACAATGAGCAGTTCTTC	CASSVDSSYNEQFF
TRBD1	TRBV30	12	.	TRBJ1-2	TGTGCCTGGCATCAGGGGGGAGATGGCTACACCTTC	CAWHQGGDGYTF
TRBD1	TRBV27	14	few	TRBJ2-1	TGTGCCACTACCGGGACAGGGTCCTACAATGAGCAGTTCTTC	CATTGTGSYNEQFF
.	TRBV6-1	15	few	TRBJ2-2	TGTGCCAGCAGTGGTAGCGCCACCGGAACCGGGGAGCTGTTTTTT	CASSGSATGTGELFF
.	TRBV15	15	.	TRBJ2-1	TGTGCCACCAGCAGAGGCCGGGGGTCGGACAATGAGCAGTTCTTC	CATSRGRGSDNEQFF
TRBD2	TRBV7-2	16	few	TRBJ2-5	TGTGCCAGCAGCCCCTCTAGCGGGGGGGCCGGTGAGACCCAGTACTTC	CASSPSSGGAGETQYF
.	TRBV10-3	11	few	TRBJ1-1	TGTGCCATCAGTGAGGGTGCGGAAGCTTTCTTT	CAISEGAEAFF
TRBD1	TRBV4-1	16	.	TRBJ2-1	TGCGCCAGCAGCCAAGATGAGGGCAGGGGGCTTAATGAGCAGTTCTTC	CASSQDEGRGLNEQFF
TRBD1	TRBV29-1	12	few	TRBJ2-3	TGCAGCGATCGACAGGGGCCCAATACGCAGTATTTT	CSDRQGPNTQYF
.	TRBV30	14	.	TRBJ2-2	TGTGCCTGGAGTCGGCTTGGACTCACCGGGGAGCTGTTTTTT	CAWSRLGLTGELFF
.	TRBV10-3	13	.	TRBJ1-2	TGTGCCATCAGTGAAGGGCAGGAGGTGGGCTACACCTTC	CAISEGQEVGYTF
.	TRBV2	11	few	TRBJ1-1	TGTGCCTCACAGGCCCCTGGGCTCAATTTCTTT	CASQAPGLNFF